This T cell receptor (beta chain) was sequenced during a study of blood T cell repertoires in COVID-19 (dated by TCRdb to about 2020). Notes on the research overall: Collaborator samples came from the United States, Italy and Spain and covered acute and convalescent phases of COVID-19. The material from the prospective study consisted of cDNA or gDNA derived from T cells, B-cell-depleted T cells, or PBMCs. Deeply sampled blood TCRbeta repertoires from subjects exposed to, actively infected with, or recovered from COVID-19 were included in the dataset. The repertoires were released in a freely available public database intended as a resource for research on the immune response to SARS-CoV-2. Samples came from the ongoing ImmuneRACE study (first 160 participants) plus 1,254 subjects from 6 global collaborators. Nearly every sample came with metadata listing a de-identified subject ID, COVID-19 status, age in years and sex. Where available, HLA class I and class II types were obtained from metadata supplied by the sample provider rather than from assay-based typing.

Here is what the overall study found, with its caveats: The amount of clinical and demographic metadata varied by source and participant and was provided uncurated.

On this clone itself: The antigen this receptor binds is unknown. There are no base qualities to consult, and no much larger clone falls within one base.

CDR1 LNHDA and CDR2 SQIVND are derived from the germline V gene (reference sequence). Spanning cysteine to phenylalanine, the CDR3 consists of 14 amino acids. The sequence is cut down to CDR3 DNA, 42 bases in frame from base 1. V ends up 3 bases short and J 10 bases short, with an unmatched junction base count of 5. The collaborating institutions used their own protocols to collect whole blood in K2EDTA tubes. For TCRbeta analysis, collaborators shipped samples in one of three forms: frozen whole blood, isolated PBMCs, or DNA extracted from either of those sample types. The immunoSEQ Assay, a bias-controlled multiplex PCR, was used to amplify TCRbeta CDR3 regions from genomic DNA. As for the authors' bioinformatics: The number of nucleated cells in each sample was estimated by amplification of reference gene primers within the assay. To quantify the absolute abundance of each unique TCRbeta CDR3 rearrangement, sequence reads were collapsed and filtered. For each sample, productive Simpson clonality was calculated as the square root of Simpson's diversity index across productive rearrangements. TCRdb took over this immuneACCESS table, retaining in-frame rearrangements with V and J assigned. Such tables are incomplete; in checked studies, under half of the missing clones stem from an unresolved V gene, and the remainder is unexplained. D and trimming come from the DNA, and the V and J calls and clone size come from that table. In all, the sample holds about 140,000 clones, and around 80% of those were seen once. The ten biggest clones cover 1.5% to 2.5% of the sample.

The receptor was derived from a woman aged 60-70 years with acute or convalescent COVID-19. The chain was built from TRBV19 and TRBJ2-1; the central 11 bases match TRBD2. The sequencing input was peripheral blood. The CDR3 reads CASSMVPSGREQFF. The nucleotides are TGTGCCAGTAGTATGGTACCTAGCGGGAGGGAGCAGTTCTTC. Supplemented by the reference TRBV19 and TRBJ2-1 proteins around the CDR3, the complete variable domain is DGGITQSPKYLFRKEGQNVTLSCEQNLNHDAMYWYRQDPGQGLRLIYYSQIVNDFQKGDIAEGYSVSREKKESFPLTVTSAQKNPTAFYLCASSMVPSGREQFFGPGTRLTVL.